A single sample is the source of the 22 T cell receptor beta chains below, sequenced in a study of molecular identifiers for immune sequencing clone quantification. TCRdb recomputed calls from the PCR reads with MiXCR, one row per CDR3 protein. The table records approximately 97,000 distinct CDR3 sequences, roughly a quarter of them present only once. Sequences were obtained from naive CD8+ T cells from blood, with Jurkat cell RNA spiked in. Subset here: FACS-sorted CD8+CD4-CCR7+CD45RA+ naive T cells. The receptors here all came from a human donor in good health. Some libraries in this study had Jurkat cell RNA spiked in.

This clonotype appeared many times. V usage is TRBV27 and J usage is TRBJ2-7; TRBD2 matches at 7 bases. From germline, CDR1 is MNHEY and CDR2 SMNVEV (reference sequence). V was clipped by 4 bases and J by 3 bases; unmatched bases: 6. The CDR3 sequence is 14 residues long. DNA for the CDR3: TGTGCCAGCAGTTGGGCGGGGGAAAACTACGAGCAGTACTTC. It is translated as CASSWAGENYEQYF.

The table lists this clonotype with many counts. This chain joins TRBV7-9 and TRBJ2-7; TRBD1 matches 8 bases. CDR1 is SEHNR, CDR2 FQNEAQ, per germline (reference sequence). The CDR3 sequence is 14 residues long. The ends lost 5 bases at V and 7 bases at J; junction bases unmatched: 10. CDR3 amino acids: CASSPRDRLREQYF. CDR3 nucleotides: TGTGCCAGCAGCCCGCGGGACAGGTTGAGGGAGCAGTACTTC.

Turning to this clonotype: Compared with germline, one end of the junction differs, possibly owing to a read error. The rearrangement links TRBV7-9 to TRBJ1-2; TRBD1 matches at 7 bases. CDR3 length: 15 residues. Germline V gene lookup returns CDR1 SEHNR and CDR2 FQNEAQ (reference sequence). The chain's CDR3 is CAGSLVGQANYGYTF. The DNA of the CDR3 is TGTGCCGGCAGCTTAGTAGGACAGGCAAATTATGGCTACACCTTC.

Details on this clonotype: A much larger clone is a single base away; this may be a read error. The chain is built from TRBV6-5 and TRBJ2-3; possible D gene TRBD2, 6 bases. The CDR3 runs to 15 residues. Germline CDR1 is MNHEY and CDR2 is SVGAGI. V was trimmed by 6 bases and J by 3 bases, leaving 16 bases between them. CDR3: CASSPHLSGTDTQYF. CDR3 DNA: TGTGCCAGCAGCCCGCACCTTAGCGGAACAGATACGCAGTATTTT.

With respect to this clonotype: At one of its ends the junction is not consistent with the germline gene, which may arise from a read error. J is TRBJ2-5 and V is TRBV7-9; TRBD1 aligns across 7 bases. The length of the CDR3 is 15 residues. Germline V gene lookup returns CDR1 SEHNR and CDR2 FQNEAQ (reference sequence). This CDR3 reads CASSNPDRVQEAQNF. CDR3 nucleotides: TGTGCCAGCAGCAATCCCGACAGGGTCCAAGAGGCCCAGAACTTC.

As concerns this clonotype: It may be a read error: a sequence one base away is much more abundant. The chain has TRBV2 and TRBJ2-1; D is undetermined. The CDR3 contains 12 residues. CDR1 is SNHLY, CDR2 FYNNEI, per germline. V dropped 5 bases and J dropped 12 bases, with 14 bases sitting between them. The CDR3 DNA sequence: TGTGCCAGCAGTTACTTCCATCCAGGGCAGTTCTTC. This sequence encodes CASSYFHPGQFF.

V is TRBV6-5 and J is TRBJ2-1; D possibly corresponds to TRBD1 (6 bases). CDR1 and CDR2 from the germline V gene are MNHEY and SVGAGI. This CDR3 contains 13 residues. Trimming cost V 4 bases and J 5 bases, with 9 bases left between them. The CDR3 is CASSLTGNNEQFF. DNA of the CDR3: TGTGCCAGCAGTTTAACAGGGAACAATGAGCAGTTCTTC.

Many counts were recorded for this clonotype. The chain is built from TRBV12-3 or TRBV12-4 and TRBJ2-2; D unresolved. Trimming left V 6 bases short and J 0 bases short, with 8 bases between. This CDR3 has 14 amino acids. CDR3 residues: CASSLTTNTGELFF. The CDR3 nucleotides are TGTGCCAGCAGCCTGACAACGAACACCGGGGAGCTGTTTTTT.

At least ten counts were recorded for this clonotype. The chain couples TRBV29-1 to TRBJ2-2; D ambiguous. V dropped 5 bases and J dropped 7 bases, with 11 bases sitting between them. CDR1 and CDR2 (germline): SQVTM, ANQGSEA. CDR3 length: 12 residues. The CDR3 nucleotides read TGCAGCGTTTGGACGGCGGTCGGGGAGCTGTTTTTT. Translation gives CSVWTAVGELFF.

At least ten counts were recorded for this clonotype. The rearrangement uses TRBV30 and TRBJ2-1; TRBD2 agrees at 7 bases. V trimming: 0 bases; J trimming: 2 bases; junction bases outside the gene matches: 4. The CDR3 spans 15 residues. Germline CDR1 GTSNPN, CDR2 SVGIG (reference sequence). The DNA of the CDR3 is TGTGCCTGGAGTGTGGTTGGGGGGGCCTACAATGAGCAGTTCTTC. Translating gives CAWSVVGGAYNEQFF.

This clonotype was recorded at least ten times. The rearrangement links TRBV28 to TRBJ2-3; 7 bases are shared with TRBD1. This CDR3 has 14 residues. Germline V gene lookup returns CDR1 MDHEN and CDR2 SYDVKM. V dropped 6 bases and J dropped 3; count of bases not matched to a gene: 6. The CDR3 protein is CASRRDRVTDTQYF. CDR3 DNA: TGTGCCAGCAGACGCGACAGGGTAACAGATACGCAGTATTTT.

CDR3 coding DNA: TGTGCCAGCAGCAACTCCCCCGGTGGCACAGATACGCAGTATTTT. It codes for CASSNSPGGTDTQYF. The rearrangement uses TRBV21-1 and TRBJ2-3; the DNA was not compared with TRBD1, the D call given in the table. TRBV21-1 is a pseudogene. There are 15 residues in the CDR3.

On this clonotype itself: The CDR3 end shows no conserved phenylalanine or tryptophan, and so a read error is likely. The DNA of the CDR3 is TGTGCCAGCAGCTTAGGTTGGGACAAATATAAGCCCCAGCATATT. This gives the protein CASSLGWDKYKPQHI. The rearrangement uses TRBV7-2 and TRBJ1-5; possibly TRBD1 for D (6 bases). Per germline, CDR1 SGHTA and CDR2 FQGNSA. V was clipped by 1 base and J by 8 bases, with 15 bases between them. The CDR3 consists of 15 residues.

The chain uses TRBV27 and TRBJ2-1; 14 bases fit TRBD2. The CDR3 runs 15 residues. Germline trimming cut 8 bases from V and 8 bases from J; bases unmatched to any gene: 8. Germline V gene sequence: CDR1 MNHEY, CDR2 SMNVEV (reference sequence). CDR3 region: CASSGLAGGRDEQFF. CDR3 in DNA: TGTGCCAGCTCAGGACTAGCGGGGGGCCGGGATGAGCAGTTCTTC.

This clonotype has a handful of counts. The rearrangement joins TRBV2 to TRBJ1-1; D remains ambiguous. The V gene's germline CDR1 is SNHLY and CDR2 FYNNEI. The CDR3 contains 15 residues. V dropped 3 bases and J dropped 0 bases, with 11 bases sitting between them. CDR3 residues: CASSESSVLNTEAFF. The CDR3 bases are TGTGCCAGCAGTGAGTCTTCCGTACTGAACACTGAAGCTTTCTTT.

This clonotype was detected only a few times. The chain couples TRBV30 to TRBJ1-2; no clear D gene. Germline V CDR1 and CDR2: GTSNPN, SVGIG (reference sequence). V was pared by 4 bases and J by 3 bases, with 9 bases between. The CDR3 has 12 amino acids. In DNA form, the CDR3 reads TGTGCCTGGAAGAAGGCCTACTATGGCTACACCTTC. The encoded protein is CAWKKAYYGYTF.

This clonotype has a handful of counts. The chain carries TRBV6-2 or TRBV6-3 and TRBJ2-3; possible D gene TRBD2, 5 bases. V was trimmed by 6 bases and J by 0 bases, leaving 13 bases between them. Germline CDR1 reads MNHEY; CDR2 reads SVGEGT. The CDR3 runs to 15 residues. CDR3 sequence: CASSVGDSSTDTQYF. The CDR3, as DNA: TGTGCCAGCAGCGTCGGGGATTCTAGCACAGATACGCAGTATTTT.

With regard to this clonotype: Being one base from a much bigger clone, this may be a read error. The V and J genes are TRBV9 and TRBJ1-1, with D tentatively TRBD1 (6 bases). Germline-derived CDR1 and CDR2 are SGDLS and YYNGEE. The CDR3 covers 20 residues. The CDR3: CASSAYLSPEIGQKNTKAFF. The CDR3 coding sequence is TGTGCCAGCAGCGCATACCTGTCACCCGAAATTGGACAGAAGAACACTAAAGCTTTCTTT. Combining the CDR3 with reference TRBV9 and TRBJ1-1 gives the whole variable domain DSGVTQTPKHLITATGQRVTLRCSPRSGDLSVYWYQQSLDQGLQFLIQYYNGEERAKGNILERFSAQQFPDLHSELNLSSLELGDSALYFCASSAYLSPEIGQKNTKAFFGQGTRLTVV.

This clonotype was observed many times. This rearrangement joins TRBV30 to TRBJ2-3, with 10 positions matching TRBD2. Per germline, CDR1 GTSNPN and CDR2 SVGIG (reference sequence). This CDR3 spans 14 amino acids. V trimming: 5 bases; J trimming: 3 bases; junction bases outside the gene matches: 5. DNA of the CDR3: TGTGCCTGGCAGCTAGCGGGAGCTACAGATACGCAGTATTTT. It encodes CAWQLAGATDTQYF.

Points on this clonotype: One base away lies a much larger clone, so this may be a sequencing read error. The chain uses TRBV27 and TRBJ2-7; the D gene could be TRBD1 or TRBD2 (5 bases each). This CDR3 comprises 13 residues. Per the germline V gene, CDR1 is MNHEY and CDR2 is SMNVEV (reference sequence). CDR3 region: CTSSYRDGYEQYF. CDR3 nucleotide sequence: TGTACCAGCAGTTACCGGGACGGGTACGAGCAGTACTTC.

This clonotype turned up a few times. The gene calls are TRBV20-1 and TRBJ1-5, with 7 bases lining up with TRBD1. Unmatched junction bases numbered 10, after V lost 2 bases and J lost 0 bases. The CDR3 runs to 17 residues. The germline gives CDR1 DFQATT, CDR2 SNEGSKA (reference sequence). As DNA, the CDR3 is TGCAGTGCTAGAACGCTAGGGGGCGACTATAGCAATCAGCCCCAGCATTTT. This gives the protein CSARTLGGDYSNQPQHF.

Comment on this clonotype: A much larger clone lies a single base off, so this may be a read error. The V call is TRBV7-9, the J call TRBJ2-2, with 7 bases fitting TRBD1. Per the germline V gene, CDR1 is SEHNR and CDR2 is FQNEAQ (reference sequence). This CDR3 region has 16 residues. The CDR3 spells CASSPPGQAYTGEPFF. CDR3 DNA: TGTGCCAGCAGCCCCCCCGGACAGGCATACACCGGGGAGCCGTTTTTT.